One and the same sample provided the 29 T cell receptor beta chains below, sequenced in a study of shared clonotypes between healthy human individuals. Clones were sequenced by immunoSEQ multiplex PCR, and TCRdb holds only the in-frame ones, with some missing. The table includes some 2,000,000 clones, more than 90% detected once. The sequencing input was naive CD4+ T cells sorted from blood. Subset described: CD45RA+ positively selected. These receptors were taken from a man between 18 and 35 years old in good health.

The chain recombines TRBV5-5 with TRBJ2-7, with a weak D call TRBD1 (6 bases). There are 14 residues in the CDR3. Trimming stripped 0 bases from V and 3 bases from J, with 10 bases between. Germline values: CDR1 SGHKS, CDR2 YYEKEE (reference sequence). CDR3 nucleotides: TGTGCCAGCAGCTTGGGGGGACATTACTACGAGCAGTACTTC. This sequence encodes CASSLGGHYYEQYF.

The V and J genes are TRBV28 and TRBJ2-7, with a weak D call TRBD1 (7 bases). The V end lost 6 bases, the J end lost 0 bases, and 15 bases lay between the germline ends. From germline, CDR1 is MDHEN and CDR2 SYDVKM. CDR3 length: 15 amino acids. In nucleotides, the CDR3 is TGTGCCAGCAGCCTGGGACAGACTAGCTCCTACGAGCAGTACTTC. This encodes CASSLGQTSSYEQYF.

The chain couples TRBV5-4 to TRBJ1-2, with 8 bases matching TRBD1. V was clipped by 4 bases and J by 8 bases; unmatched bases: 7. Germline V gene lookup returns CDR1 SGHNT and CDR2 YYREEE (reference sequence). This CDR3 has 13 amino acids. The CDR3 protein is CASSPGQGEGYTF. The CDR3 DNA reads TGTGCCAGCAGCCCAGGACAGGGAGAAGGCTACACCTTC.

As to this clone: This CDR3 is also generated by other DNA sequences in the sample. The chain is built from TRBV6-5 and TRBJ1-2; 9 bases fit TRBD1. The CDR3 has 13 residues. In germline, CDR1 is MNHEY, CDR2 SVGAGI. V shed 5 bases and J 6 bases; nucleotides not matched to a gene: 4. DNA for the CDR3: TGTGCCAGCAGTAGGGGACAGGGAGATGGCTACACCTTC. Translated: CASSRGQGDGYTF.

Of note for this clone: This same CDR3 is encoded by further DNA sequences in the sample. The CDR3 loop reads CASSVAGTTDTQYF. The CDR3 coding sequence is TGTGCCAGCAGCGTAGCCGGCACCACAGATACGCAGTATTTT. The rearrangement links TRBV9 to TRBJ2-3; the D is unclear. The germline CDR1 and CDR2 sequences are SGDLS and YYNGEE. CDR3 size: 14 residues. The germline V and J ends were trimmed by 0 bases and 2 bases, with 7 bases remaining between them.

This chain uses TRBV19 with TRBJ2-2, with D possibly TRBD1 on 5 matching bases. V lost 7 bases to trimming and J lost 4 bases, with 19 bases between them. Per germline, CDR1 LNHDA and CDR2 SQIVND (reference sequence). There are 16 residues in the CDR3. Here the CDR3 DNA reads TGTGCCAGTAAGGCAGGGTTCCTCGGGTCCACCGGGGAGCTGTTTTTT. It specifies CASKAGFLGSTGELFF.

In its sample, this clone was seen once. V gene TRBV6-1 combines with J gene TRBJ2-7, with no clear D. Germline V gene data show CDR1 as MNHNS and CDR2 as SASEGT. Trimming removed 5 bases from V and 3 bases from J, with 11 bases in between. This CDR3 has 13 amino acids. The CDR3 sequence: CASSRHQDYEQYF. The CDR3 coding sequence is TGTGCCAGCAGTCGACATCAAGACTACGAGCAGTACTTC.

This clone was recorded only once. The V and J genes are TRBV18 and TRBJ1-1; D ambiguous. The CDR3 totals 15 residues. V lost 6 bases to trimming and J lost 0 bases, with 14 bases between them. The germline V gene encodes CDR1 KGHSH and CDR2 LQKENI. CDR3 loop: CASSAGETVNTEAFF. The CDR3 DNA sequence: TGTGCCAGCTCTGCCGGGGAAACGGTGAACACTGAAGCTTTCTTT. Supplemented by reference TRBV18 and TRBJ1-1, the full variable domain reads NAGVMQNPRHLVRRRGQEARLRCSPMKGHSHVYWYRQLPEEGLKFMVYLQKENIIDESGMPKERFSAEFPKEGPSILRIQQVVRGDSAAYFCASSAGETVNTEAFFGQGTRLTVV.

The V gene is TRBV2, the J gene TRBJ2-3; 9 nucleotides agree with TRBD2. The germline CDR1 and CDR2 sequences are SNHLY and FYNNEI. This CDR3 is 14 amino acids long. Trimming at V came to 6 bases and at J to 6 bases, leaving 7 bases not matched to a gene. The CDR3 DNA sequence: TGTGCCAGCAGGAGCGGGGGGTTATCCGATACGCAGTATTTT. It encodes CASRSGGLSDTQYF.

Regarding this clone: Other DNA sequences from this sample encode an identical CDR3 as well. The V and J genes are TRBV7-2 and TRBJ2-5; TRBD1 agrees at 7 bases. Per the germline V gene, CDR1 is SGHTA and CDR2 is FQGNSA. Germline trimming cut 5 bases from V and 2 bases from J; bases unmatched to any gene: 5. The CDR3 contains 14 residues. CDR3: CASSLGQVQETQYF. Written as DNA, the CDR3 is TGTGCCAGCAGCCTCGGACAGGTACAAGAGACCCAGTACTTC.

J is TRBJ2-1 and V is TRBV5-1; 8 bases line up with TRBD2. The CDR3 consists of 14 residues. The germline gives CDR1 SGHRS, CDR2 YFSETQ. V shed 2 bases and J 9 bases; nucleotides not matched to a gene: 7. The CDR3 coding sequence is TGCGCCAGCAGCTTAGCGGGGGTCGTGGGTGAGCAGTTCTTC. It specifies CASSLAGVVGEQFF.

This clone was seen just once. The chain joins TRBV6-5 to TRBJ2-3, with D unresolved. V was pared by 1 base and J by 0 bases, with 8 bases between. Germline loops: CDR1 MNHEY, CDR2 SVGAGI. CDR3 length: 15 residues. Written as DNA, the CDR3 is TGTGCCAGCAGTTACTTCCCGGGTAGCACAGATACGCAGTATTTT. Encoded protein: CASSYFPGSTDTQYF.

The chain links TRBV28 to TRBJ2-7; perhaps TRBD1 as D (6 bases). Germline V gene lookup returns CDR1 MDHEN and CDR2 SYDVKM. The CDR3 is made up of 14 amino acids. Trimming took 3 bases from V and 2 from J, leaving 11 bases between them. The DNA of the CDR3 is TGTGCCAGCAGTTTGTACAGGGAAACCTACGAGCAGTACTTC. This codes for CASSLYRETYEQYF.

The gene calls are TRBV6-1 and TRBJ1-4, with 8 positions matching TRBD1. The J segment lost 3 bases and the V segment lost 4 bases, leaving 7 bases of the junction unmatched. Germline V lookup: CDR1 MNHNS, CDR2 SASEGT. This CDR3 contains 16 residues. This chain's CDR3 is CASSAVYRGANEKLFF. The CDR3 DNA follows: TGTGCCAGCAGTGCCGTATACAGGGGGGCTAATGAAAAACTGTTTTTT.

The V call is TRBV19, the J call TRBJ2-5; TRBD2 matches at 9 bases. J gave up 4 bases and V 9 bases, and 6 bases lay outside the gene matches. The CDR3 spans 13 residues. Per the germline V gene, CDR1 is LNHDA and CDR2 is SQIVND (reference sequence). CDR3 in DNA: TGTGCCAGCCGGGCTAGCGGGATAGAGACCCAGTACTTC. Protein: CASRASGIETQYF. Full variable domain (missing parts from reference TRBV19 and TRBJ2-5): DGGITQSPKYLFRKEGQNVTLSCEQNLNHDAMYWYRQDPGQGLRLIYYSQIVNDFQKGDIAEGYSVSREKKESFPLTVTSAQKNPTAFYLCASRASGIETQYFGPGTRLLVL.

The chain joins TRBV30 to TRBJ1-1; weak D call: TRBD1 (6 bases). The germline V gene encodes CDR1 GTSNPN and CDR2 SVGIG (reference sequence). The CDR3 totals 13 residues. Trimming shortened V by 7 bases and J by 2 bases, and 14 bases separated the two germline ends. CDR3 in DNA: TGTGCCTACGAGCCCGGGACAAACACTGAAGCTTTCTTT. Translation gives CAYEPGTNTEAFF.

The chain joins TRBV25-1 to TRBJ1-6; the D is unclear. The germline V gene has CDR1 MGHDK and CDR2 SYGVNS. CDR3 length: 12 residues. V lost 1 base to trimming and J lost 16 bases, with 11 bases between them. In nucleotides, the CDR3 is TGTGCCAGCAGTGAATCGGGCAGCCCTCTCCACTTT. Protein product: CASSESGSPLHF.

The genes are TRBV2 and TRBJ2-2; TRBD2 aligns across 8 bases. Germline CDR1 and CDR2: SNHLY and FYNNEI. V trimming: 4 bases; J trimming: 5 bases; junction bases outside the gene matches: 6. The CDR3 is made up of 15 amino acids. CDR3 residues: CASSASGRGTGELFF. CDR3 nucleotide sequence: TGTGCCAGCAGTGCCAGCGGGAGAGGTACCGGGGAGCTGTTTTTT.

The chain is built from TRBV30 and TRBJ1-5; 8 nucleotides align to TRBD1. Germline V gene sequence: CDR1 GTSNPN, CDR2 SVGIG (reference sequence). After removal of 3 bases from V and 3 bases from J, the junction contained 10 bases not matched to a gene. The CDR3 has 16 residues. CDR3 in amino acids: CAWSPSGQGSNQPQHF. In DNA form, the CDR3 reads TGTGCCTGGAGCCCTTCCGGACAGGGCTCCAATCAGCCCCAGCATTTT. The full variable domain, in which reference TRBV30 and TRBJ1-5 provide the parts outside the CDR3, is SQTIHQWPATLVQPVGSPLSLECTVEGTSNPNLYWYRQAAGRGLQLLFYSVGIGQISSEVPQNLSASRPQDRQFILSSKKLLLSDSGFYLCAWSPSGQGSNQPQHFGDGTRLSIL.

The CDR3 here is CASIYSGTPFQPQHF. In DNA form, the CDR3 reads TGTGCCAGCATCTACTCCGGAACCCCCTTTCAGCCCCAGCATTTT. The rearrangement joins TRBV6-6 to TRBJ1-5; D is undetermined. Germline CDR1 and CDR2: MNHNY and SVGAGI (reference sequence). CDR3 length equals 15 residues. V lost 7 bases, J lost 6 bases, and 19 bases lay in between.

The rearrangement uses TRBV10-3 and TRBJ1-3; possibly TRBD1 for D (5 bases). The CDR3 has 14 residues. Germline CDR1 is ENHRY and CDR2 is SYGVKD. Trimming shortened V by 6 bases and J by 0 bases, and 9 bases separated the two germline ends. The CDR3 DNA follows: TGTGCCATCAGGACAGACGTCTCTGGAAACACCATATATTTT. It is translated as CAIRTDVSGNTIYF.

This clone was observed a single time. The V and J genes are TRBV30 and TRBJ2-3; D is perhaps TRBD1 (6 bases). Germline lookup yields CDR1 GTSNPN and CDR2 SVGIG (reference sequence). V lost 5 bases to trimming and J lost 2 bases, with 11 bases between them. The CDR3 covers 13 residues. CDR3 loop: CAWGQSLTDTQYF. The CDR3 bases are TGTGCCTGGGGACAGTCACTCACAGATACGCAGTATTTT.

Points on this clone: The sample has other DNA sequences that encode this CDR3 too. This CDR3 reads CASSDTYSNQPQHF. CDR3 DNA: TGTGCCAGCAGTGACACTTATAGCAATCAGCCCCAGCATTTT. The genes are TRBV2 and TRBJ1-5, with no clear D. This CDR3 contains 14 residues. Germline V gives CDR1 SNHLY, CDR2 FYNNEI. The V end lost 3 bases, the J end lost 0 bases, and 6 bases lay between the germline ends.

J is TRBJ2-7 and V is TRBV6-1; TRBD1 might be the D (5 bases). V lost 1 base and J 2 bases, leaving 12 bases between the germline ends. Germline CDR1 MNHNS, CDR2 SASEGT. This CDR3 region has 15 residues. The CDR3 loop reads CASSEGGSSPYEQYF. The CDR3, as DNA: TGTGCCAGCAGTGAAGGGGGCAGCTCCCCCTACGAGCAGTACTTC.

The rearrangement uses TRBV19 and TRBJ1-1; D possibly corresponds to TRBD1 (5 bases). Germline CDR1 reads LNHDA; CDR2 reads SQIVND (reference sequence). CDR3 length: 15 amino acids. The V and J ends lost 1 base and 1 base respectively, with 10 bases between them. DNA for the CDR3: TGTGCCAGTAGTATAGTGGGGCGGTCGAACACTGAAGCTTTCTTT. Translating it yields CASSIVGRSNTEAFF.

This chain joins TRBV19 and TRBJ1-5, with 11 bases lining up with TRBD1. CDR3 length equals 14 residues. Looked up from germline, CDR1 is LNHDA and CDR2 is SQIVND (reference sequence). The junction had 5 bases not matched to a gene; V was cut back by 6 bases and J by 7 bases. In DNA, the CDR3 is TGTGCCAGTAGCCCGGGACAGGGGGGCCAGCCCCAGCATTTT. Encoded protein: CASSPGQGGQPQHF.

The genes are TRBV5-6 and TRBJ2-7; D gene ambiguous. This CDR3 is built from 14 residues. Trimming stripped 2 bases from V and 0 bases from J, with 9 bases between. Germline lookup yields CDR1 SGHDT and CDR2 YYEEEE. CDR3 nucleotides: TGTGCCAGCAGCTTAACAGTAACCTCCTACGAGCAGTACTTC. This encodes CASSLTVTSYEQYF.

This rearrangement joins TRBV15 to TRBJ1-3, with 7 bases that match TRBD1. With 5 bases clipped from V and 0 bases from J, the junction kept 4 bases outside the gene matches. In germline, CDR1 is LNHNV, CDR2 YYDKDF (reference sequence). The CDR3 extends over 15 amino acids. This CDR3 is CATSSRTGSGNTIYF. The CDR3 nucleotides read TGTGCCACCAGCTCACGGACAGGCTCTGGAAACACCATATATTTT.

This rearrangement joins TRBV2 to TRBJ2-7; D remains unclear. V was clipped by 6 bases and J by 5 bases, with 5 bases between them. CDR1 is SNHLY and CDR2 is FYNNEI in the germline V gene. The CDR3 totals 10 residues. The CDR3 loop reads CASRQDEQYF. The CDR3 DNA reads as TGTGCCAGCAGACAAGACGAGCAGTACTTC. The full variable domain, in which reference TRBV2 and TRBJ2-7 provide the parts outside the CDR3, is EPEVTQTPSHQVTQMGQEVILRCVPISNHLYFYWYRQILGQKVEFLVSFYNNEISEKSEIFDDQFSVERPDGSNFTLKIRSTKLEDSAMYFCASRQDEQYFGPGTRLTVT.